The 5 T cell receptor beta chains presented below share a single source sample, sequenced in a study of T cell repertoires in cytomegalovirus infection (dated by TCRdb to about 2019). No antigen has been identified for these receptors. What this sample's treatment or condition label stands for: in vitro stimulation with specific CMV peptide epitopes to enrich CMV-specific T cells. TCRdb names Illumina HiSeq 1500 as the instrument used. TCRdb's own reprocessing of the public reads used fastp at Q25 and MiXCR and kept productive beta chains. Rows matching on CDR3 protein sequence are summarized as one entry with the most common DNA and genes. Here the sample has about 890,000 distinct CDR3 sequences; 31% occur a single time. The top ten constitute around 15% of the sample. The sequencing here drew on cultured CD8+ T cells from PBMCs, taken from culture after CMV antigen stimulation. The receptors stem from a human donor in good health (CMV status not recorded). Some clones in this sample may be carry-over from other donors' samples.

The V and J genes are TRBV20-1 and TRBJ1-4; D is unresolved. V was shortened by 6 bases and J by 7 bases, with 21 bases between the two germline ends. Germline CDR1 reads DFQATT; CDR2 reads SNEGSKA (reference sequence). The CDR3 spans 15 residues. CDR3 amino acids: CSAPGRPGRIEKLFF. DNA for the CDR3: TGCAGTGCCCCCGGGCGGCCAGGCAGGATTGAAAAACTGTTTTTT.

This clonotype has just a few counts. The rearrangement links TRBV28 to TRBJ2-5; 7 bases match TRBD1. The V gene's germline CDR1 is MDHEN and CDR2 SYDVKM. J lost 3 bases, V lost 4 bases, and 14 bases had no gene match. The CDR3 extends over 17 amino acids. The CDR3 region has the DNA TGTGCCAGCAGTTCCCTGGGGACAGCCTTAGGGGAAGAGACCCAGTACTTC. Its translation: CASSSLGTALGEETQYF.

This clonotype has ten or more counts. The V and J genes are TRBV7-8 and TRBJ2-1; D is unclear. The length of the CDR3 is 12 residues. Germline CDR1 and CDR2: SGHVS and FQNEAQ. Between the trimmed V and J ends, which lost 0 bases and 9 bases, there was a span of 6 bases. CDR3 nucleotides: TGTGCCAGCAGCTTAGCACTCGTTGAGCAGTTCTTC. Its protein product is CASSLALVEQFF.

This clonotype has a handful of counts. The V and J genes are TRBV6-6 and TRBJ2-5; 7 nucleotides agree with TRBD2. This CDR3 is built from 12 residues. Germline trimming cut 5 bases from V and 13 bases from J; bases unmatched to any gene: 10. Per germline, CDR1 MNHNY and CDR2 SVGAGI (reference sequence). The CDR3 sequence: CASSPLGGPGYF. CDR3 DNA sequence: TGTGCCAGCAGTCCGTTGGGAGGGCCCGGGTACTTC.

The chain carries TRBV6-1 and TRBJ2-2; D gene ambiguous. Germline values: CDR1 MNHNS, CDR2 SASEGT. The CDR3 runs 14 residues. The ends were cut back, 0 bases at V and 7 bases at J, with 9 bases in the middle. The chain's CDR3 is CASSEAPNVGELFF. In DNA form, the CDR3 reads TGTGCCAGCAGTGAAGCCCCAAACGTCGGGGAGCTGTTTTTT.